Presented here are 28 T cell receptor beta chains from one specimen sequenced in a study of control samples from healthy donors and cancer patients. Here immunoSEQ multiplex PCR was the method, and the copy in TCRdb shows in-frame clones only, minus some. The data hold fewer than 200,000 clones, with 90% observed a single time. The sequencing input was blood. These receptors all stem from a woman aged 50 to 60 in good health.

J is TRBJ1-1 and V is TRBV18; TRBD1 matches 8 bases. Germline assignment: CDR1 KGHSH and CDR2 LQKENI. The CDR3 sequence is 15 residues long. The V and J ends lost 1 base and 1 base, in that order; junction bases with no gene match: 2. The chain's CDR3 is CASSPRTGTNTEAFF. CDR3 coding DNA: TGTGCCAGCTCACCACGGACAGGGACGAACACTGAAGCTTTCTTT.

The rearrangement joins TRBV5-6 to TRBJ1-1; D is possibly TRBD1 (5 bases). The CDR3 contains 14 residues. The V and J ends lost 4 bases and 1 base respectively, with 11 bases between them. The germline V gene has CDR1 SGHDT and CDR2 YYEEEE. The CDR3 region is CASSGARPNTEAFF. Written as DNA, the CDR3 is TGTGCCAGCAGCGGGGCCAGGCCGAACACTGAAGCTTTCTTT.

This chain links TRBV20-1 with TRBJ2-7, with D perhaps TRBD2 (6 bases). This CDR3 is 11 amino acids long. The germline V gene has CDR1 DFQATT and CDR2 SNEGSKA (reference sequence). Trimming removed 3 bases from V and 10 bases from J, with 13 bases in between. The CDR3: CSASTSHHQYF. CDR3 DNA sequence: TGCAGTGCTAGTACTAGCCATCACCAGTACTTC.

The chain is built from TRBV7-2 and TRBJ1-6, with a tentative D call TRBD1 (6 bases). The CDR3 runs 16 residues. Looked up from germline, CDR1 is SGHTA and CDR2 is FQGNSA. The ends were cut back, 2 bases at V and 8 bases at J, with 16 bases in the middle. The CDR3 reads CASSLTAAGVHSPLHF. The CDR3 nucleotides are TGTGCCAGCAGCTTAACAGCGGCAGGGGTACATTCACCCCTCCACTTT.

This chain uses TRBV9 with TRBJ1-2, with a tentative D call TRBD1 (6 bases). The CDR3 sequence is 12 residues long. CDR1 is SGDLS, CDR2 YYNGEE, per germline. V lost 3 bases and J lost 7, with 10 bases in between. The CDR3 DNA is TGTGCCAGCAGCGCGACAGGACCTGGCTACACCTTC. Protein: CASSATGPGYTF.

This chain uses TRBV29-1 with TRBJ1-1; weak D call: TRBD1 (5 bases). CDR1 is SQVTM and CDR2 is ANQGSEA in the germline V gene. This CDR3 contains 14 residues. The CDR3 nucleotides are TGCAGTGCAAATCCCCTGGGGCAGGTACACTTAGCTTTCTTT. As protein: CSANPLGQVHLAFF.

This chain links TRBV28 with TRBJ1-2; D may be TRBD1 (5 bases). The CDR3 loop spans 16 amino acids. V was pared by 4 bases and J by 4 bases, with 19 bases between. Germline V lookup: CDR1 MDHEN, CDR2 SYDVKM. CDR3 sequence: CASSSPSQGRVYGYTF. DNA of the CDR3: TGTGCCAGCAGTTCACCCTCTCAGGGCAGGGTCTATGGCTACACCTTC.

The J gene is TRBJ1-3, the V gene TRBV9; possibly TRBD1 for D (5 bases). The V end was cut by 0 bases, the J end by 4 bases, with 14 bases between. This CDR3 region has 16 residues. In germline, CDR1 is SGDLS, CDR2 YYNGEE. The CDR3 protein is CASSVAAAGPGNTIYF. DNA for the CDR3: TGTGCCAGCAGCGTAGCTGCGGCAGGGCCGGGAAACACCATATATTTT. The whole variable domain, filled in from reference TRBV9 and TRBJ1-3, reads DSGVTQTPKHLITATGQRVTLRCSPRSGDLSVYWYQQSLDQGLQFLIQYYNGEERAKGNILERFSAQQFPDLHSELNLSSLELGDSALYFCASSVAAAGPGNTIYFGEGSWLTVV.

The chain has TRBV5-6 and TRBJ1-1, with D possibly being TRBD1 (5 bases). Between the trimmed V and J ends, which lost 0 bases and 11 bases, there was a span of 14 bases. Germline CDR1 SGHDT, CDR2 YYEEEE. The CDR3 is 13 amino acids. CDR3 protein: CASSLEVQGKAFF. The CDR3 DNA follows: TGTGCCAGCAGCTTGGAGGTCCAGGGAAAGGCTTTCTTT. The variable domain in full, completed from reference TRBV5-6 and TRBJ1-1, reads DAGVTQSPTHLIKTRGQQVTLRCSPKSGHDTVSWYQQALGQGPQFIFQYYEEEERQRGNFPDRFSGHQFPNYSSELNVNALLLGDSALYLCASSLEVQGKAFFGQGTRLTVV.

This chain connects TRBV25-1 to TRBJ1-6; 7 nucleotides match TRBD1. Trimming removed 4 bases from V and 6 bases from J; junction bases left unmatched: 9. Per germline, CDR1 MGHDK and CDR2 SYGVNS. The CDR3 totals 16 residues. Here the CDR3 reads CASSGSGTVLNSPLHF. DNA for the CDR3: TGTGCCAGCAGTGGCTCCGGGACAGTTCTTAATTCACCCCTCCACTTT.

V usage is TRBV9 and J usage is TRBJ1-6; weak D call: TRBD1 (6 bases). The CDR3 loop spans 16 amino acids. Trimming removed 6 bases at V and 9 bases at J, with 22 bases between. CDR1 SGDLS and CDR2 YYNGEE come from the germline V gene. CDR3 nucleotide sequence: TGTGCCAGCACCCGAGGGGGGGCCCGTAATAGTTCACCCCTCCACTTT. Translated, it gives CASTRGGARNSSPLHF. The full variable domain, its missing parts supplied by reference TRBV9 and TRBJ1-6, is DSGVTQTPKHLITATGQRVTLRCSPRSGDLSVYWYQQSLDQGLQFLIQYYNGEERAKGNILERFSAQQFPDLHSELNLSSLELGDSALYFCASTRGGARNSSPLHFGNGTRLTVT.

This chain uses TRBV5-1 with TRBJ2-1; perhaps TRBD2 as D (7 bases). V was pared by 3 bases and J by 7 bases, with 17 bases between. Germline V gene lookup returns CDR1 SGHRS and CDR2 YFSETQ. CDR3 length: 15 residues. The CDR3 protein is CASSSGGGNFNEQFF. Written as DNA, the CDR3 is TGCGCCAGCAGCTCGGGGGGCGGGAATTTTAATGAGCAGTTCTTC.

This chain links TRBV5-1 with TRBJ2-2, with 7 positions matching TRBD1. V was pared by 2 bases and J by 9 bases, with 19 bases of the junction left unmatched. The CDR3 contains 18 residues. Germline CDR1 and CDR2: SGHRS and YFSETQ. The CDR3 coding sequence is TGCGCCAGCAGCTTCAAACCGGGACAGTTGGTAAGAGGTAGGGAGCTGTTTTTT. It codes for CASSFKPGQLVRGRELFF.

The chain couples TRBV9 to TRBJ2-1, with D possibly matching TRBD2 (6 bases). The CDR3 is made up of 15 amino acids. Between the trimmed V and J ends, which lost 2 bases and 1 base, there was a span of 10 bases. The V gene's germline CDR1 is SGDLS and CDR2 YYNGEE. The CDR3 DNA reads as TGTGCCAGCAGCGTTGGAGGGACGTCCTACAATGAGCAGTTCTTC. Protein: CASSVGGTSYNEQFF.

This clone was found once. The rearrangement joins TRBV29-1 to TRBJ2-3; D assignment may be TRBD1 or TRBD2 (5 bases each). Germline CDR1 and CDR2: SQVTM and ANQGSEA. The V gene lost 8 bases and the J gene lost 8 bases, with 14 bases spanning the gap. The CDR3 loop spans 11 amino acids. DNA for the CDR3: TGCAGCCTGGGCCCTGGGGGTACGCAGTATTTT. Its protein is CSLGPGGTQYF.

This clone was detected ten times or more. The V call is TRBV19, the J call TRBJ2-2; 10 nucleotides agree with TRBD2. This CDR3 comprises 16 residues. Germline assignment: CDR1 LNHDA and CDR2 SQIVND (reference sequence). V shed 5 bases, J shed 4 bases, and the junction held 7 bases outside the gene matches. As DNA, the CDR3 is TGTGCCAGTAGTCAGCTAGCGGGGGTTATCACCGGGGAGCTGTTTTTT. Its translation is CASSQLAGVITGELFF.

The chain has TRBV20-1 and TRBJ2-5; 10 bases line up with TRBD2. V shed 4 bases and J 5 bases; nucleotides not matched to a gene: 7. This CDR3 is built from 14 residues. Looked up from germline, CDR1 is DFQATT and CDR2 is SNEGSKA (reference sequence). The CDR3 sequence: CSATDLAGVETQYF. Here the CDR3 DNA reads TGCAGTGCTACTGACCTAGCGGGGGTCGAGACCCAGTACTTC.

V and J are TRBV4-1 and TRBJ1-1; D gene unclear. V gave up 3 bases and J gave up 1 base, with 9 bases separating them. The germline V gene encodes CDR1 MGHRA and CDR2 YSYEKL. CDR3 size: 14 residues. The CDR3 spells CASSHPTENTEAFF. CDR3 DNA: TGCGCCAGCAGCCATCCAACAGAGAACACTGAAGCTTTCTTT.

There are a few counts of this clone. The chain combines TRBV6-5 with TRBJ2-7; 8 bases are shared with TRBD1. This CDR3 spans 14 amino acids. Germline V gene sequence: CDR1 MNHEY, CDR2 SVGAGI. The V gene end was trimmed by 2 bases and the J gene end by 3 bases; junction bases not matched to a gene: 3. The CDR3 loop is CASSYRGQDYEQYF. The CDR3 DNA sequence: TGTGCCAGCAGTTACCGGGGACAGGACTACGAGCAGTACTTC.

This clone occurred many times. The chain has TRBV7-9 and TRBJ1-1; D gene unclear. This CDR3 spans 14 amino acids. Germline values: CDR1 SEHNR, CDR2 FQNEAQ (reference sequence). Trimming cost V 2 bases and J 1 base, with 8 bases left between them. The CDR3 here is CASSLPQRNTEAFF. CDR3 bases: TGTGCCAGCAGCTTACCACAGAGGAACACTGAAGCTTTCTTT.

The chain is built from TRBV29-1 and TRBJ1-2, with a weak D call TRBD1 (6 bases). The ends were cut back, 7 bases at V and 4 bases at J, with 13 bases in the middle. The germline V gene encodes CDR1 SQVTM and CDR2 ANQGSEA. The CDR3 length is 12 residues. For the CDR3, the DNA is TGCAGCGACACGGGAGGGGGCTATGGCTACACCTTC. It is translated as CSDTGGGYGYTF.

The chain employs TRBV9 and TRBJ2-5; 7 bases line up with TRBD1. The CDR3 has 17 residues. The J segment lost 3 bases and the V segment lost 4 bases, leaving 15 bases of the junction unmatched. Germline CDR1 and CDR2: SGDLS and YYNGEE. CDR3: CASSLPRDSAREETQYF. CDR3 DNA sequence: TGTGCCAGCAGCCTCCCGAGGGACAGCGCGAGGGAAGAGACCCAGTACTTC.

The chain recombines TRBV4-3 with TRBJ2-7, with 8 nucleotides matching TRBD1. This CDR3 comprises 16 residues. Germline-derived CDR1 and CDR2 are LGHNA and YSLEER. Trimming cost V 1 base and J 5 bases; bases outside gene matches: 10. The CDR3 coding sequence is TGCGCCAGCAGCCAAGGCGCCCGGACAGGGAAGGACGAGCAGTACTTC. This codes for CASSQGARTGKDEQYF.

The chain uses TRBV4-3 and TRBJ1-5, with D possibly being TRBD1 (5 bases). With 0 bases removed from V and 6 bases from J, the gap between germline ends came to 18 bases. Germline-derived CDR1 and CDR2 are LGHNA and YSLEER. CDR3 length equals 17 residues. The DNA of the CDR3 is TGCGCCAGCAGCCAAGATGGGGCGCGAGGGGCTTTTCAGCCCCAGCATTTT. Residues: CASSQDGARGAFQPQHF.

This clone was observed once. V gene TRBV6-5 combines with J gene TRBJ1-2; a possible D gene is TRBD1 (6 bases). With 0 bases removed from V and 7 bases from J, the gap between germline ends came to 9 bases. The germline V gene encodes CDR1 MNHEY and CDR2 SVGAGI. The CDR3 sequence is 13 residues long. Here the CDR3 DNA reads TGTGCCAGCAGTTACTCGACCAGGGGTGGCTACACCTTC. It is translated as CASSYSTRGGYTF.

As DNA, the CDR3 is TGTGCCAGCAGCTTAGGGCTAGCGGGCCCTAATGAGCAGTTCTTC. Amino acid sequence: CASSLGLAGPNEQFF. The V call is TRBV7-2, the J call TRBJ2-1, with TRBD2 matching over 8 bases. The CDR3 covers 15 residues. CDR1 and CDR2 from the germline V gene are SGHTA and FQGNSA. The J segment lost 7 bases and the V segment lost 1 base, leaving 6 bases of the junction unmatched.

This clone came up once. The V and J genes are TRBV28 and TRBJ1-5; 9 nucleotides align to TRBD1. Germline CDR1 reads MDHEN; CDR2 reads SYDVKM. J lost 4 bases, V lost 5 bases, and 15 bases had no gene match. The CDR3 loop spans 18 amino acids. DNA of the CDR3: TGTGCCAGCAGTCGACCAACGGGGGGACAGGGAAGGAATCAGCCCCAGCATTTT. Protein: CASSRPTGGQGRNQPQHF.

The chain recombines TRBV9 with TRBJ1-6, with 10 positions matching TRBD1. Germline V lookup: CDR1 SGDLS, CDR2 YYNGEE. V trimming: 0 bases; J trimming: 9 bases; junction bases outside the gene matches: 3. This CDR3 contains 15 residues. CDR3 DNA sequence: TGTGCCAGCAGCGTAGATGACAGGGGGCGTTCACCCCTCCACTTT. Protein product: CASSVDDRGRSPLHF.